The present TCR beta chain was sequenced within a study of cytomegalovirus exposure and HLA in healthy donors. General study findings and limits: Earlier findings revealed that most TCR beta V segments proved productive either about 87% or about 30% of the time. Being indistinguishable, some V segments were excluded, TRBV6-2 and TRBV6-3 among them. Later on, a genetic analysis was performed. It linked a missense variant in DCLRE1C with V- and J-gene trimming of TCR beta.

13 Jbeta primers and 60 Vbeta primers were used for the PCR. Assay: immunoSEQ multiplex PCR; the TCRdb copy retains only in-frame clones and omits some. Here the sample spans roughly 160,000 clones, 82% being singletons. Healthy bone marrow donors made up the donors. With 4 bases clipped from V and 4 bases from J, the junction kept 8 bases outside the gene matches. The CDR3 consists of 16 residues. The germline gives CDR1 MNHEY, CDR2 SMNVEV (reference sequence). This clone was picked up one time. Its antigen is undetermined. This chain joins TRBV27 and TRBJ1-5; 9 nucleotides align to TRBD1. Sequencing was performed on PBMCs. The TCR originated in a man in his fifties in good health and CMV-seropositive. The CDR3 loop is CASSSMGQGWNQPQHF. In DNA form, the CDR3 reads TGTGCCAGCAGTTCAATGGGACAGGGATGGAATCAGCCCCAGCATTTT.